This T cell receptor (beta chain) originates from a study of radiotherapy plus CTLA-4 blockade in lung cancer. This CDR3 comprises 13 residues. Trimming took 0 bases from V and 5 from J; bases not matched to a gene: 1. Per germline, CDR1 SGHRS and CDR2 YFSETQ. Sequencing was performed with immunoSEQ multiplex PCR; in TCRdb, only in-frame clones are kept and a portion is missing. The data contain fewer than 95,000 clones, 83% of them seen just once; the ten biggest clones take up 0.65% to 0.9%. This TCR derives from a human donor with non-small cell lung cancer who had stable disease on radiotherapy plus ipilimumab. J is TRBJ2-5 and V is TRBV5-1; TRBD2 matches 7 bases. Sequences were derived from peripheral blood, sampled from a patient treated with radiotherapy plus ipilimumab. CDR3 nucleotide sequence: TGCGCCAGCAGCTTGGTTAGCGGGGAGACCCAGTACTTC. This translates into CASSLVSGETQYF.